These T cell receptor beta chains were read from a single sample in a study of T cells in Graves' hyperthyroidism and ophthalmopathy. TCRdb independently ran MiXCR on the multiplex PCR reads; one entry per CDR3 protein. This repertoire shows 800,000 or so distinct CDR3 sequences, roughly 37% found once; its top ten account for 8.9%. Source material: blood. The source is a man aged 18 to 35 with Graves' hyperthyroidism. The CDR3 runs from the conserved cysteine through the conserved F or W. The D gene is left open where the match is weak. Size values are once, few and many counts, or a class for expanded clones, and some rows have none.

J,V,D,size,DNA,CDR3
TRBJ1-5,TRBV6-5,-,few,TGTGCCAGCAGCGCTGCTCCGGGGGGCAATCAGCCCCAGCATTTT,CASSAAPGGNQPQHF
TRBJ2-2,TRBV11-1,-,-,TGTGCCAGCAGCTCGACAGACACCGGGGAGCTGTTTTTT,CASSSTDTGELFF
TRBJ2-7,TRBV10-3,-,-,TGTGCCAGCAGCCTCCCGGGGGGCCCCGCTGACGAGCAGTACTTC,CASSLPGGPADEQYF
TRBJ1-1,TRBV4-2,-,-,TGTGCCAGCAGCCCAACGTCGGGTCGGGGGATGAACACTGAAGCTTTCTTT,CASSPTSGRGMNTEAFF
TRBJ2-2,TRBV20-1,-,many,TGCAGTGCTAGAAGGTCTAACACCGGGGAGCTGTTTTTT,CSARRSNTGELFF
TRBJ1-1,TRBV7-9,-,-,TGTGCCAGCAGCAGGACAGTGGAAAACACTGAAGCTTTCTTT,CASSRTVENTEAFF
TRBJ2-6,TRBV12-3/TRBV12-4,-,-,TGTGCCAGCACCCCGGGGGACTCTGGGGCCAACGTCCTGACTTTC,CASTPGDSGANVLTF
TRBJ1-1,TRBV29-1,TRBD1,-,TGCAGCGTTCAAGGAACAGGGGGGAACACTGAAGCTTTCTTT,CSVQGTGGNTEAFF
TRBJ1-4,TRBV5-5,TRBD1,many,TGTGCCAGCAGTCCGGGACAGGGAACTAATGAAAAACTGTTTTTT,CASSPGQGTNEKLFF
TRBJ1-3,TRBV14,-,-,TGTGCCAGCAGCCAAGATCTTGTGGGAAACACCATATATTTT,CASSQDLVGNTIYF
TRBJ2-2,TRBV5-1,-,few,TGCGCCAGCAGCACGCTTGGGACAACCGGGGAGCTGTTTTTT,CASSTLGTTGELFF
TRBJ2-7,TRBV5-1,TRBD1,-,TGCGCCAGCAGCAAGACAGGGCTCCCCTACGAGCAGTACTTC,CASSKTGLPYEQYF
TRBJ2-7,TRBV7-9,-,few,TGTGCCAGCAGCCCAAACCCGGCTAGCTCCTACGAGCAGTACTTC,CASSPNPASSYEQYF
TRBJ1-2,TRBV7-9,-,few,TGTGCCAGCAGCTTATCAGGGTCGCGCGGTAACTATGGCTACACCTTC,CASSLSGSRGNYGYTF
TRBJ2-5,TRBV12-3/TRBV12-4,TRBD2,-,TGTGCCAGCAGTTTGACTAGCGAGCAAGAGACCCAGTACTTC,CASSLTSEQETQYF
TRBJ2-2,TRBV2,TRBD1,-,TGTGCCAGCAGTCGGACAGGGGACTTTCCCTCGAACACCGGGGAGCTGTTTTTT,CASSRTGDFPSNTGELFF
TRBJ2-7,TRBV7-2,TRBD1,once,TGTGCCAGCAGTTCGGGGACAGGGGTTCTCTACGAGCAGTACTTC,CASSSGTGVLYEQYF
TRBJ2-5,TRBV20-1,-,many,TGCAGTGCTCCCAGGGGAGAGACCCAGTACTTC,CSAPRGETQYF
TRBJ2-5,TRBV7-3,-,-,TGTGCCAGCAGCCACCAGGGGTATCAAGAGACCCAGTACTTC,CASSHQGYQETQYF
TRBJ1-2,TRBV29-1,-,many,TGCAGCGTCGCGTTGGAGGACTCCTACACCTTC,CSVALEDSYTF
TRBJ2-6,TRBV24-1,-,-,TGTGCCACCCAACGGGGCGGGGTCAACGTCCTGACTTTC,CATQRGGVNVLTF
TRBJ1-1,TRBV5-6,-,few,TGTGCCAGCAGCTTTATAGGCGGTAGTCAGAACACTGAAGCTTTCTTT,CASSFIGGSQNTEAFF
TRBJ1-5,TRBV9,-,-,TGTGCCAGCAGCGTCACTTGGACGGGAGATCAGCCCCAGCATTTT,CASSVTWTGDQPQHF
TRBJ1-1,TRBV5-6,TRBD1,once,TGTGCCAGCAGCTTGGCCCAGTCCGGGGGGACAGGTGAAGCTTTCTTT,CASSLAQSGGTGEAFF
TRBJ2-5,TRBV9,TRBD2,-,TGTGCCAGCAGCGTAACGTCCGGGCGGGGAGGGGATCAGACCCAGTACTTC,CASSVTSGRGGDQTQYF
TRBJ1-1,TRBV19,-,-,TGTGCCAGTAGTACGGGTTATACGGTAGTGAACACTGAGGCTTTCTTT,CASSTGYTVVNTEAFF
TRBJ2-7,TRBV12-5,-,-,TGTGCTGGGGCGGCAGTTATCCCCTACGAGCAGTACTTC,CAGAAVIPYEQYF
TRBJ2-5,TRBV2,-,many,TGTGCCAGCGAATTTAGGCAAGAGACCCAGTACTTC,CASEFRQETQYF
TRBJ2-6,TRBV15,-,-,TGTGCCACCAGCAGAGATGGTAGCGAAGGGGCCAACGTCCTGACTTTC,CATSRDGSEGANVLTF
TRBJ1-2,TRBV7-9,-,-,TGTGCCAGCAGCCTCTTGGGGGGCTCTGGAAACACCTTC,CASSLLGGSGNTF
TRBJ2-6,TRBV2,-,-,TGTGCCAGCAAAGGGGCCAACGTCCTGACTTTC,CASKGANVLTF
TRBJ1-5,TRBV5-5,-,many,TGTGCCAGCACCCCGACAGTAATTAGCAATCAGCCCCAGCATTTT,CASTPTVISNQPQHF
TRBJ1-2,TRBV7-3,-,many,TGTGCCAGCAGCTTAAATCCGGACAAGTATGGCTACACCTTC,CASSLNPDKYGYTF
TRBJ1-6,TRBV4-1,-,-,TGCGCCAGCAGCCAAGTGGCAGCCGGCTATAATTCACCCCTCCACTTT,CASSQVAAGYNSPLHF
TRBJ1-4,TRBV6-1,TRBD1,few,TGTGCCAGCAGTCCGACAGGGCCTAATGAAAAACTGTTTTTT,CASSPTGPNEKLFF
TRBJ1-3,TRBV12-3/TRBV12-4,-,few,TGTGCCAGCAGTTTAGGTCCACACTCTGGAAACACCATATATTTT,CASSLGPHSGNTIYF
TRBJ1-3,TRBV6-5,-,-,TGTGCCAGCAGTTACGAGGGCTCCTCTGGAAACACCATATATTTT,CASSYEGSSGNTIYF
TRBJ2-6,TRBV19,-,-,TGTGCCAGTAGTAGCCACGGGGGAATTCGGTCTGGGGCCAACGTCCTGACTTTC,CASSSHGGIRSGANVLTF
TRBJ2-7,TRBV29-1,-,-,TGCAGCGTTGACAGCGGAAAGGGCAAAGAGCAGTACTTC,CSVDSGKGKEQYF
TRBJ1-1,TRBV7-2,-,-,TGTGCCAGCAGCCGGATAGGGTATGGGATGAACACTGAAGCTTTCTTT,CASSRIGYGMNTEAFF
TRBJ1-1,TRBV7-2,-,-,TGTGCCAGTAGTCCAAAGGCCACTGAAGCTTTCTTT,CASSPKATEAFF
TRBJ2-1,TRBV29-1,TRBD2,-,TGCAGCGTTCAAGGGGGGACTAGTTCCTACAATGAGCAGTTCTTC,CSVQGGTSSYNEQFF
TRBJ2-2,TRBV15,TRBD2,many,TGTGCCACCAGCAGAGTCACGGGGGGGAGTCCCGGGGAACTGTTTTTT,CATSRVTGGSPGELFF
TRBJ2-5,TRBV7-6,-,many,TGTGCCAGCAGCTTGGAGGGACCCGTCGAAGAGACCCAGTACTTC,CASSLEGPVEETQYF
TRBJ1-3,TRBV9,-,many,TGTGCCAGCAGCGTAGTGGCCGGGACACCTGGAAACACCATATATTTT,CASSVVAGTPGNTIYF
TRBJ1-1,TRBV7-6,-,-,TGTGTCAGCAGCGACCGGGCAGGGACGAGCACTGAAGCTTTCTTT,CVSSDRAGTSTEAFF
TRBJ2-7,TRBV6-5,-,-,TGTGCCAGCAGTTACTCGGTGGGTGCCCGAGGCGAGCAGTACTTC,CASSYSVGARGEQYF
TRBJ1-3,TRBV9,-,few,TGTGCCAGCAGCGACGGAGGGGATGGAAACACCATATATTTT,CASSDGGDGNTIYF
TRBJ1-6,TRBV7-9,TRBD1,many,TGTGCCAGCAGGGGAATACAGGGGAGGAATTCACCCCTCCACTTT,CASRGIQGRNSPLHF
TRBJ1-1,TRBV7-2,-,many,TGTGCCAGCAGTAAAGATGCAGGGTACTCTGAAGCTTTCTTT,CASSKDAGYSEAFF
TRBJ2-5,TRBV5-1,TRBD2,few,TGCGCCAGCAGCTTACCGGTAGCGGGAGAGACCCAGTACTTC,CASSLPVAGETQYF
TRBJ1-6,TRBV5-4,-,-,TGTGCCAGCAGCCACAGGGTGGATAATTCACCCCTCCACTTT,CASSHRVDNSPLHF
TRBJ1-3,TRBV12-3/TRBV12-4,-,-,TGTGCCAGCGAGGCCCCCCCGGGATCCACCATATATTTT,CASEAPPGSTIYF
TRBJ1-1,TRBV29-1,TRBD1,-,TGCAGTTTACGACAGGGGTTCGACACTGAAGCTTTCTTT,CSLRQGFDTEAFF
TRBJ1-5,TRBV2,-,many,TGTGCCAGCAGTGGGGAGGCCGGGACCCAGGGTCATTTT,CASSGEAGTQGHF
TRBJ2-7,TRBV2,-,-,TGTGCCAGCAGTTTGGACCCGGGACTGGTCCCACCACTAGGGCAGTACTTC,CASSLDPGLVPPLGQYF
TRBJ2-5,TRBV27,-,-,TGTGCCACGGCCAACACAGGGCTGGAGACCCAGTACTTC,CATANTGLETQYF